This T cell receptor (beta chain) is from a study of T-cell memory formation after mild COVID-19. Turning to the study itself: In these data, TCR clusters were largely donor specific. Study results and caveats: Prior to infection, memory already included some responding clones, suggesting cross-reactive memory joined. CD4/CD8 balance held among clones contracting day 15 to 85, and later expanders leaned CD4+.

Constant-segment primers and 5'RACE yielded cDNA libraries for TCR alpha and TCR beta, each carrying sample barcodes and UMIs. TCRdb called the 5' RACE reads again in MiXCR, with one record for every CDR3 protein. The repertoire holds 550,000 to 700,000 distinct CDR3 sequences, about a sixth seen once, with about 11% in the top ten. The length of the CDR3 is 17 residues. Trimming cost V 0 bases and J 6 bases, with 18 bases left between them. CDR1 is SEHNR and CDR2 is FQNEAQ in the germline V gene (reference sequence). A word on this clonotype: Its antigen is still unknown.

This clonotype was sampled from an adult woman who had mild COVID-19 (a few samples of this study predate the infection). Cell type and time point are not known. This sequence joins TRBV7-9 and TRBJ2-1; D unclear. The material sequenced was PBMCs or a T cell subset sorted from them (not recorded which). DNA of the CDR3: TGTGCCAGCAGCTTAGCGTTGGCCCTCGGAAGAGGCAATGAGCAGTTCTTC. This codes for CASSLALALGRGNEQFF.